A single sample is the source of the 7 T cell receptor beta chains below, sequenced in a study of blood T cell repertoires in COVID-19. Assay: immunoSEQ multiplex PCR; the TCRdb copy retains only in-frame clones and omits some. This table has fewer than 500,000 clones, roughly 90% appearing once. Sequenced material: peripheral blood. Receptors originate from a woman aged 25 to 39 with acute or convalescent COVID-19.

The table lists this clone with a count of one. This chain connects TRBV10-2 to TRBJ2-1; TRBD2 aligns across 13 bases. CDR3 size: 16 residues. Per the germline V gene, CDR1 is WSHSY and CDR2 is SAAADI. The V and J ends lost 7 bases and 9 bases, in that order; junction bases with no gene match: 12. This CDR3 reads CASIHTGTSGVGEQFF. The CDR3 DNA reads as TGCGCCAGCATTCACACCGGGACTAGCGGGGTCGGTGAGCAGTTCTTC.

The chain combines TRBV28 with TRBJ1-2; D is ambiguous. The CDR3 length is 12 residues. CDR1 is MDHEN and CDR2 is SYDVKM in the germline V gene. The V and J ends lost 3 bases and 7 bases respectively, with 9 bases between them. The CDR3 loop reads CASSFFGSGYTF. The CDR3 region has the DNA TGTGCCAGCAGTTTCTTCGGGTCTGGCTACACCTTC.

J is TRBJ2-2 and V is TRBV7-9; a weak D match, TRBD1 (5 bases). The CDR3 sequence is 13 residues long. Germline values: CDR1 SEHNR, CDR2 FQNEAQ (reference sequence). Trimming pared 1 base from V and 8 bases from J, leaving 8 bases between. The CDR3 nucleotides read TGTGCCAGCAGCTTAGAGGGGCGAGGGGAGCTGTTTTTT. As protein: CASSLEGRGELFF.

This chain joins TRBV24-1 and TRBJ2-3; TRBD2 aligns across 12 bases. V was pared by 2 bases and J by 12 bases, with 2 bases of the junction left unmatched. The CDR3 contains 13 residues. Germline CDR1 KGHDR, CDR2 SFDVKD. The DNA for the CDR3 is TGTGCCACCAGTGATTGGACTAGCGGGGTTCAGTATTTT. This codes for CATSDWTSGVQYF.

CDR3 DNA: TGTGCCAGCAGCTCACTGTTAAGCGGGCCCACAGATACGCAGTATTTT. This encodes CASSSLLSGPTDTQYF. This chain uses TRBV5-4 with TRBJ2-3; weak D call: TRBD2 (6 bases). The CDR3 runs to 16 residues. Per the germline V gene, CDR1 is SGHNT and CDR2 is YYREEE (reference sequence). V lost 3 bases and J 2 bases, leaving 16 bases between the germline ends. Together with reference TRBV5-4 and TRBJ2-3, the CDR3 gives the full variable domain: ETGVTQSPTHLIKTRGQQVTLRCSSQSGHNTVSWYQQALGQGPQFIFQYYREEENGRGNFPPRFSGLQFPNYSSELNVNALELDDSALYLCASSSLLSGPTDTQYFGPGTRLTVL.

The chain couples TRBV9 to TRBJ2-3, with TRBD1 matching 7 bases. Germline V gene lookup returns CDR1 SGDLS and CDR2 YYNGEE. J gave up 2 bases and V 0 bases, and 3 bases lay outside the gene matches. This CDR3 has 15 amino acids. CDR3 loop: CASSVEGTATDTQYF. CDR3 DNA: TGTGCCAGCAGCGTAGAAGGGACAGCCACAGATACGCAGTATTTT.

A word on this clone: Other DNA sequences in this specimen translate into the identical CDR3. The gene calls are TRBV18 and TRBJ1-2; 11 nucleotides line up with TRBD1. Unmatched junction bases numbered 3, after V lost 2 bases and J lost 4 bases. The CDR3 loop spans 15 amino acids. CDR1 is KGHSH, CDR2 LQKENI, per germline. CDR3 nucleotides: TGTGCCAGCTCACCAGGACAGGGGGCAGGCTATGGCTACACCTTC. Its protein is CASSPGQGAGYGYTF.